This T cell receptor beta chain stems from a study of PD-1 blockade in classical Hodgkin lymphoma. Study-wide results and caveats: Why the repertoires differ is still unclear, perhaps disease activity or prior therapy. Patients who responded completely had about the same baseline diversity as newly diagnosed patients.

With respect to this clone: Its antigen is as yet unknown.

All the patients suffered relapse after autologous stem cell transplantation, and brentuximab vedotin exposure differed. The repertoire was sequenced with immunoSEQ multiplex PCR; TCRdb's copy has only in-frame clones and lacks some. The sample records around 35,000 clones, 85% to 90% being singletons. The germline V gene encodes CDR1 SGHRS and CDR2 YFSETQ. The V gene lost 4 bases and the J gene lost 3 bases, with 24 bases spanning the gap. The CDR3 loop spans 18 amino acids. The material was peripheral blood mononuclear cells (PBMCs), obtained before the second cycle of nivolumab. This chain connects TRBV5-1 to TRBJ2-3; possibly TRBD1 or TRBD2 for D (5 bases each). The receptor was derived from a human donor with classical Hodgkin lymphoma. The DNA of the CDR3 is TGCGCCAGCAGCCCAAAGCCGCCAGGGTCGACGGGAACAGATACGCAGTATTTT. Encoded protein: CASSPKPPGSTGTDTQYF.